The clone carrying this T cell receptor (beta chain) has only one observation. The sample originates from a study of identifying expanded T cells in peripheral blood. The CDR3 loop spans 11 amino acids. Trimming removed 4 bases at V and 5 bases at J, with 6 bases between. Germline V CDR1 and CDR2: MNHNY, SVGAGI (reference sequence). Clones were read by immunoSEQ multiplex PCR, and TCRdb kept only the in-frame ones, dropping some. Of 100,000 or so clones listed, more than 85% are singletons. Sequencing used blood. The receptor comes from a person between 18 and 70 years old in good health. The chain recombines TRBV6-6 with TRBJ2-7; tentative D call: TRBD2 (5 bases). CDR3 sequence: CASSSGDEQYF. Written as DNA, the CDR3 is TGTGCCAGCAGTTCCGGGGACGAGCAGTACTTC.